The clone carrying this TCR beta chain turned up a few times. Its antigen remains unknown. The read is 3 residues too short to cover the CDR3 end, so that end is filled in from the germline J gene. Generated by immunoSEQ multiplex PCR, the TCRdb table keeps only in-frame clones and is missing some. The table lists approximately 60,000 clones, with no singletons. This sample is part of a study of T cell clonality in common variable immunodeficiency. Findings and limits, study-wide: What drives increased CVID clonality needs T cell subpopulation sequencing. CVID subjects shared fewer TCRbeta clones than healthy controls did.

The CDR3 contains 14 residues. The germline V gene has CDR1 GTSNPN and CDR2 SVGIG (reference sequence). This TCR came from a person between 18 and 69 years old in good health. Sequencing used peripheral blood mononuclear cells. The chain employs TRBV30 and TRBJ1-2; no reliable D call. The DNA read from the CDR3 is TGTGCCTGGAAGAGGCAGGAAAGCTCCTACGAC. It translates to CAWKRQESSYD. From start to end, the CDR3 is CAWKRQESSYDYTF.